Presented here are 20 T cell receptor beta chains from one specimen sequenced in a study of cytomegalovirus exposure and HLA in healthy donors. This PCR relied on a set of 60 Vbeta primers and 13 Jbeta primers. Some clones are missing from TCRdb's copy, which holds only in-frame ones; the method was immunoSEQ multiplex PCR. The sample lists about 160,000 clones; roughly two thirds were seen once. Source material: PBMCs. The receptors shown here come from a woman aged 30 to 39 in good health and CMV-seronegative.

V usage is TRBV4-3 and J usage is TRBJ1-5; possible D gene TRBD1, 5 bases. V was clipped by 1 base and J by 6 bases, with 13 bases between them. Germline V gives CDR1 LGHNA, CDR2 YSLEER. This CDR3 is built from 15 residues. The CDR3 reads CASSQGYRSGQPQHF. The CDR3 DNA reads as TGCGCCAGCAGCCAAGGGTACAGGTCTGGTCAGCCCCAGCATTTT.

In this sample, this clone turned up a few times. The V and J genes are TRBV28 and TRBJ2-4, with D possibly matching TRBD2 (7 bases). The germline V gene has CDR1 MDHEN and CDR2 SYDVKM. Trimming shortened V by 0 bases and J by 3 bases, and 18 bases separated the two germline ends. CDR3 length: 18 amino acids. CDR3 sequence (DNA): TGTGCCAGCAGTTTATGGGGTTGGGGGGGCCTGGTCAAAAACATTCAGTACTTC. Translating gives CASSLWGWGGLVKNIQYF.

The rearrangement uses TRBV2 and TRBJ1-1, with a possible D match to TRBD1 (6 bases). This CDR3 region has 14 residues. Per germline, CDR1 SNHLY and CDR2 FYNNEI. The V end was cut by 1 base, the J end by 0 bases, with 6 bases between. The CDR3 DNA follows: TGTGCCAGCAGTGAAGACAGGGTGAACACTGAAGCTTTCTTT. Protein sequence: CASSEDRVNTEAFF.

The rearrangement uses TRBV27 and TRBJ1-5, with TRBD1 identical over 7 bases. With 5 bases clipped from V and 5 bases from J, the junction kept 6 bases outside the gene matches. This CDR3 is 14 amino acids long. Germline loops: CDR1 MNHEY, CDR2 SMNVEV (reference sequence). DNA of the CDR3: TGTGCCAGCAGTCCCCAGGGGGAGTATCAGCCCCAGCATTTT. Translation: CASSPQGEYQPQHF.

The V gene is TRBV19, the J gene TRBJ2-2, with D possibly TRBD2 on 6 matching bases. V lost 7 bases and J 3 bases, leaving 15 bases between the germline ends. Germline V lookup: CDR1 LNHDA, CDR2 SQIVND (reference sequence). This CDR3 is built from 15 residues. CDR3 DNA: TGTGCCAGTATGATGTGGAGGAGGGACACCGGGGAGCTGTTTTTT. It codes for CASMMWRRDTGELFF.

V and J are TRBV19 and TRBJ1-2, with 9 bases fitting TRBD1. The junction had 7 bases not matched to a gene; V was cut back by 6 bases and J by 2 bases. There are 15 residues in the CDR3. Looked up from germline, CDR1 is LNHDA and CDR2 is SQIVND (reference sequence). The CDR3 DNA is TGTGCCAGTAGCATCCGGGACAGGGAAAACTATGGCTACACCTTC. This gives the protein CASSIRDRENYGYTF.

There are a few counts of this clone. This sequence joins TRBV9 and TRBJ2-1, with TRBD2 as a possible D gene (5 bases). From germline, CDR1 is SGDLS and CDR2 YYNGEE. V was cut by 4 bases and J by 4 bases, with 15 bases left in between. This CDR3 is 15 amino acids long. In DNA form, the CDR3 reads TGTGCCAGCAGCACCGGAAGCGGTCCTTACAATGAGCAGTTCTTC. This translates into CASSTGSGPYNEQFF.

This chain joins TRBV27 and TRBJ2-3; 7 bases agree with TRBD2. The CDR3 loop spans 15 amino acids. V gave up 6 bases and J gave up 2 bases; unmatched junction bases: 8. CDR1 and CDR2 (germline): MNHEY, SMNVEV (reference sequence). In DNA, the CDR3 is TGTGCCAGCAGGCTCGGACTAGTTCCCACAGATACGCAGTATTTT. As protein: CASRLGLVPTDTQYF.

The genes are TRBV18 and TRBJ1-5; D is ambiguous. This CDR3 is built from 12 residues. Trimming left V 5 bases short and J 6 bases short, with 8 bases between. Germline lookup yields CDR1 KGHSH and CDR2 LQKENI. CDR3 region: CASSTSGQPQHF. CDR3 nucleotide sequence: TGTGCCAGCTCAACTTCGGGTCAGCCCCAGCATTTT.

This clone showed up just a few times. J is TRBJ1-2 and V is TRBV29-1; D may be TRBD1 (5 bases). The V end lost 0 bases, the J end lost 6 bases, and 11 bases lay between the germline ends. The V gene's germline CDR1 is SQVTM and CDR2 ANQGSEA. There are 13 residues in the CDR3. The CDR3 DNA sequence: TGCAGCGTTGAAGAAGGAGGGGCGGATGGCTACACCTTC. Translating it yields CSVEEGGADGYTF.

This chain links TRBV7-9 with TRBJ2-5, with D perhaps TRBD2 (5 bases). V shed 3 bases and J shed 4 bases, with 12 bases lying between them. Germline assignment: CDR1 SEHNR and CDR2 FQNEAQ (reference sequence). CDR3 length: 14 amino acids. CDR3 bases: TGTGCCAGCAGCTTTGGGAGAAACAGAGAGACCCAGTACTTC. This codes for CASSFGRNRETQYF.

The chain joins TRBV5-1 to TRBJ1-4, with TRBD1 matching over 9 bases. In germline, CDR1 is SGHRS, CDR2 YFSETQ. The CDR3 has 15 residues. J was trimmed by 7 bases and V by 3 bases; bases with no gene match: 7. The CDR3 DNA reads TGCGCCAGCAGCTACCAGACAGGGGGTCTTGAAAAACTGTTTTTT. Translated, it gives CASSYQTGGLEKLFF.

This clone was recorded a few times. The chain uses TRBV28 and TRBJ1-4, with D uncertain. V lost 5 bases and J lost 3, with 19 bases in between. The CDR3 length is 17 residues. Looked up from germline, CDR1 is MDHEN and CDR2 is SYDVKM. CDR3 DNA sequence: TGTGCCAGCAGTGGTCGTTTGGTTTGGCAGGCTAATGAAAAACTGTTTTTT. Protein: CASSGRLVWQANEKLFF.

This clone was counted once. The chain employs TRBV19 and TRBJ1-1; 7 bases are a match to TRBD1. V lost 3 bases to trimming and J lost 7 bases; unmatched junction nucleotides: 5. The V gene's germline CDR1 is LNHDA and CDR2 SQIVND (reference sequence). CDR3 length: 13 amino acids. DNA for the CDR3: TGTGCCAGTAGTATGACAGGGCCGGGTGAAGCTTTCTTT. Translation gives CASSMTGPGEAFF.

In its sample, this clone was seen once. The chain employs TRBV28 and TRBJ1-5, with D unclear. CDR1 and CDR2 (germline): MDHEN, SYDVKM. V shed 8 bases and J shed 6 bases, with 11 bases lying between them. The CDR3 extends over 12 amino acids. As DNA, the CDR3 is TGTGCCAGCGCCCCTACCGGTCAGCCCCAGCATTTT. Translated: CASAPTGQPQHF.

The rearrangement links TRBV9 to TRBJ2-6; D is possibly TRBD2 (5 bases). V shed 4 bases and J shed 3 bases, with 8 bases lying between them. This CDR3 has 14 residues. Germline CDR1 and CDR2: SGDLS and YYNGEE. The CDR3, as DNA: TGTGCCAGCAGCCCGGGGAATGGGGCCAACGTCCTGACTTTC. Protein product: CASSPGNGANVLTF.

This CDR3 reads CASSRRLAFNYEQYF. Written as DNA, the CDR3 is TGTGCCAGCAGTCGCAGACTAGCATTCAACTACGAGCAGTACTTC. The V call is TRBV27, the J call TRBJ2-7, with 7 positions matching TRBD2. CDR1 and CDR2 (germline): MNHEY, SMNVEV (reference sequence). This CDR3 has 15 amino acids. Trimming removed 5 bases from V and 3 bases from J; junction bases left unmatched: 10.

This clone was detected a few times. The chain couples TRBV28 to TRBJ2-7; 13 bases match TRBD2. With V trimmed by 3 bases and J by 0 bases, 11 bases remained unmatched. This CDR3 region has 19 residues. CDR1 is MDHEN and CDR2 is SYDVKM in the germline V gene. This CDR3 reads CASSLTLAGGRTSSYEQYF. The CDR3 bases are TGTGCCAGCAGTTTGACACTAGCGGGAGGGCGGACGAGCTCCTACGAGCAGTACTTC.

As DNA, the CDR3 is TGTGGAACGACGGGGAGGATCGAGCAGTACTTC. It yields the protein CGTTGRIEQYF. This chain uses TRBV28 with TRBJ2-7, with D perhaps matching TRBD2 (6 bases). The CDR3 loop spans 11 amino acids. Germline lookup yields CDR1 MDHEN and CDR2 SYDVKM.

The chain couples TRBV28 to TRBJ1-5, with D perhaps TRBD1 (6 bases). V was clipped by 8 bases and J by 1 base, with 12 bases between them. There are 14 residues in the CDR3. Germline-derived CDR1 and CDR2 are MDHEN and SYDVKM. CDR3 nucleotides: TGTGCCAGCGGGCCGGGGGGCAGCAATCAGCCCCAGCATTTT. Its protein product is CASGPGGSNQPQHF.